This TCR beta chain was identified in a study of T cell responses to AZD1222 COVID-19 vaccine. The wider study: Second doses at about 4 or about 12 weeks were pooled.

Findings and limits, study-wide: Donors were mostly white British, more females; clonal diversity possibly underestimated. Only five or six individuals given AZD1222 were seropositive at baseline. Unmutated variant regions reportedly attract nearly half of all spike-specific TCRs.

Note on this clone: Its cognate antigen is unknown. This sample also contains other DNA sequences that code for the same CDR3.

Some clones are missing from TCRdb's copy, which holds only in-frame ones; the method was immunoSEQ multiplex PCR. The sample records some 170,000 clones, less than 90% being singletons. The germline gives CDR1 SGHNT, CDR2 YYREEE (reference sequence). V was pared by 0 bases and J by 2 bases, with 6 bases between. The CDR3 loop spans 14 amino acids. The clonotype comes from an adult in good health. This material consisted of peripheral blood, taken on day 0 of AZD1222 vaccination. The V call is TRBV5-4, the J call TRBJ1-5, with D unresolved. In nucleotides, the CDR3 is TGTGCCAGCAGCTTGGCGGGAGGCAATCAGCCCCAGCATTTT. Translating it yields CASSLAGGNQPQHF.